Shown below are 30 T cell receptor beta chains from a single sample sequenced in a study of blood T cell repertoires in COVID-19. Sequenced by immunoSEQ multiplex PCR; TCRdb stores in-frame clones only, minus some. Of around 190,000 clones in the sample, roughly 80% are singletons; the top ten hold roughly 3.2%. The specimen sequenced was PBMCs or T cells enriched from blood (not recorded which). The receptors derive from a woman aged 25 to 39 who had recovered from COVID-19.

The chain joins TRBV10-3 to TRBJ2-3, with D possibly TRBD1 on 5 matching bases. Per the germline V gene, CDR1 is ENHRY and CDR2 is SYGVKD. This CDR3 contains 15 residues. The V and J ends lost 7 bases and 2 bases respectively, with 16 bases between them. The CDR3 nucleotides are TGTGCCATCAAGGGCCGGCGACAGACCACAGATACGCAGTATTTT. It yields the protein CAIKGRRQTTDTQYF.

This rearrangement joins TRBV7-9 to TRBJ1-2; D unclear. Germline lookup yields CDR1 SEHNR and CDR2 FQNEAQ (reference sequence). The CDR3 loop spans 13 amino acids. V lost 5 bases to trimming and J lost 1 base, with 8 bases between them. CDR3 nucleotides: TGTGCCAGCAGCGTGGGCAGTAACTATGGCTACACCTTC. Translated, it gives CASSVGSNYGYTF.

The DNA of the CDR3 is TGTGCCAGAAGGACTAGTCCCCGCCAGGCCGGGGAGCTGTTTTTT. It yields the protein CARRTSPRQAGELFF. This rearrangement joins TRBV7-5 to TRBJ2-2; TRBD2, the table's D call, was not compared with the DNA. TRBV7-5 is recorded as a pseudogene. The CDR3 loop spans 15 amino acids.

The CDR3: CAAGGQGLYEQYF. CDR3 coding DNA: TGTGCCGCAGGGGGGCAGGGGTTATACGAGCAGTACTTC. The chain joins TRBV5-4 to TRBJ2-7; TRBD1 might be the D (7 bases). Between the trimmed V and J ends, which lost 10 bases and 4 bases, there was a span of 18 bases. The CDR3 sequence is 13 residues long. Germline CDR1 and CDR2: SGHNT and YYREEE (reference sequence).

This clone was seen more than once but under ten times. V gene TRBV24-1 combines with J gene TRBJ1-2; 9 bases are a match to TRBD1. Losses at the gene ends were 6 bases for V and 2 bases for J; bases not matched to a gene: 6. The CDR3 consists of 15 residues. Germline values: CDR1 KGHDR, CDR2 SFDVKD. The CDR3 bases are TGTGCCACCAGTTCAACCGGGACAGGGAACTATGGCTACACCTTC. It encodes CATSSTGTGNYGYTF.

With regard to this clone: Other DNA sequences in this sample translate to the same CDR3. This chain uses TRBV9 with TRBJ1-1; D is perhaps TRBD1 (6 bases). This CDR3 has 14 amino acids. The V end lost 0 bases, the J end lost 1 base, and 7 bases lay between the germline ends. CDR1 SGDLS and CDR2 YYNGEE come from the germline V gene. CDR3 bases: TGTGCCAGCAGCGTAGGGGGGCCGAACACTGAAGCTTTCTTT. Translated: CASSVGGPNTEAFF.

The chain carries TRBV28 and TRBJ1-6; 7 bases align to TRBD1. The length of the CDR3 is 13 residues. Trimming at V came to 10 bases and at J to 7 bases, leaving 7 bases not matched to a gene. Germline V gene data show CDR1 as MDHEN and CDR2 as SYDVKM. CDR3 nucleotides: TGTGCCACCAAAGACAGGGCGAATTCACCCCTCCACTTT. It encodes CATKDRANSPLHF. Full variable domain (rest looked up from reference TRBV28 and TRBJ1-6): DVKVTQSSRYLVKRTGEKVFLECVQDMDHENMFWYRQDPGLGLRLIYFSYDVKMKEKGDIPEGYSVSREKKERFSLILESASTNQTSMYLCATKDRANSPLHFGNGTRLTVT.

The CDR3 region has the DNA TGTGCCAGCTCACGTGGGCAGGGTGATTATGGCTACACCTTC. Its protein is CASSRGQGDYGYTF. J is TRBJ1-2 and V is TRBV18; D is possibly TRBD1 (5 bases). Per the germline V gene, CDR1 is KGHSH and CDR2 is LQKENI. V was shortened by 4 bases and J by 5 bases, with 14 bases between the two germline ends. The CDR3 is 14 amino acids.

This clone was detected only once. The V call is TRBV29-1, the J call TRBJ2-5; 10 bases agree with TRBD1. The trim removed 1 base at V and 6 bases at J, leaving 2 bases unmatched. Germline V lookup: CDR1 SQVTM, CDR2 ANQGSEA. The CDR3 runs 13 residues. In nucleotides, the CDR3 is TGCAGCGTTGAAGGGACAGGGGGAAAGACCCAGTACTTC. Translation: CSVEGTGGKTQYF.

The chain joins TRBV4-1 to TRBJ1-5; tentative D call: TRBD1 (5 bases). The CDR3 extends over 15 amino acids. Germline V lookup: CDR1 MGHRA, CDR2 YSYEKL. With 0 bases removed from V and 1 base from J, the gap between germline ends came to 7 bases. The DNA for the CDR3 is TGCGCCAGCAGCCAAGAAGACAGAAGCAATCAGCCCCAGCATTTT. Its protein product is CASSQEDRSNQPQHF.

This chain joins TRBV5-1 and TRBJ1-2; 8 bases fit TRBD1. Germline V gene data show CDR1 as SGHRS and CDR2 as YFSETQ. J gave up 4 bases and V 4 bases, and 9 bases lay outside the gene matches. The length of the CDR3 is 15 residues. The CDR3 DNA follows: TGCGCCAGCAGCCCTGGTGGGACAGGTCCCTATGGCTACACCTTC. Protein product: CASSPGGTGPYGYTF.

This chain uses TRBV5-1 with TRBJ2-5, with 7 bases lining up with TRBD1. V lost 4 bases, J lost 5 bases, and 5 bases stayed unmatched. Germline V gives CDR1 SGHRS, CDR2 YFSETQ. The CDR3 extends over 13 amino acids. The CDR3 reads CASSGGQLETQYF. The DNA of the CDR3 is TGCGCCAGCAGCGGGGGACAGCTCGAGACCCAGTACTTC.

V and J are TRBV24-1 and TRBJ2-3; 8 bases are shared with TRBD2. Germline lookup yields CDR1 KGHDR and CDR2 SFDVKD. Trimming took 2 bases from V and 2 from J; bases not matched to a gene: 5. The CDR3 covers 16 residues. The CDR3 here is CATSDYRRGATDTQYF. DNA of the CDR3: TGTGCCACCAGTGATTATAGGCGGGGGGCCACAGATACGCAGTATTTT.

V gene TRBV5-1 combines with J gene TRBJ1-2; no definite D call. The CDR3 length is 13 residues. The ends were cut back, 3 bases at V and 6 bases at J, with 12 bases in the middle. Per the germline V gene, CDR1 is SGHRS and CDR2 is YFSETQ. The CDR3 sequence: CASSSGSRDGYTF. The CDR3 coding sequence is TGCGCCAGCAGCTCGGGGTCTCGGGATGGCTACACCTTC.

The gene calls are TRBV7-9 and TRBJ1-5; D is perhaps TRBD1 (5 bases). The CDR3 loop spans 14 amino acids. Per the germline V gene, CDR1 is SEHNR and CDR2 is FQNEAQ (reference sequence). The germline V and J ends were trimmed by 3 bases and 0 bases, with 6 bases remaining between them. CDR3 region: CASSLTDSNQPQHF. CDR3 DNA sequence: TGTGCCAGCAGCTTGACAGATAGCAATCAGCCCCAGCATTTT. Supplemented by reference TRBV7-9 and TRBJ1-5, the full variable domain reads DTGVSQNPRHKITKRGQNVTFRCDPISEHNRLYWYRQTLGQGPEFLTYFQNEAQLEKSRLLSDRFSAERPKGSFSTLEIQRTEQGDSAMYLCASSLTDSNQPQHFGDGTRLSIL.

The rearrangement joins TRBV13 to TRBJ2-3; D remains unclear. Germline lookup yields CDR1 PRHDT and CDR2 FYEKMQ (reference sequence). Trimming took 2 bases from V and 5 from J, leaving 5 bases between them. CDR3 length equals 12 residues. The DNA for the CDR3 is TGTGCCAGCAGCTTACTACGAGATACGCAGTATTTT. It is translated as CASSLLRDTQYF.

The gene calls are TRBV3-1 (or the pseudogene TRBV3-2) and TRBJ2-5; 7 bases are shared with TRBD2. The CDR3 has 17 amino acids. Germline CDR1 and CDR2: LGHDT and YNNKEL (reference sequence). With V trimmed by 0 bases and J by 4 bases, 11 bases remained unmatched. The CDR3 sequence is CASSQDIETSRRETQYF. As DNA, the CDR3 is TGTGCCAGCAGCCAAGATATCGAGACTAGCAGGCGAGAGACCCAGTACTTC.

The chain combines TRBV7-8 with TRBJ2-1, with 9 bases fitting TRBD2. V was clipped by 1 base and J by 5 bases; unmatched bases: 9. The CDR3 totals 17 residues. Germline CDR1 reads SGHVS; CDR2 reads FQNEAQ. This chain's CDR3 is CASSLGLLAGRNNEQFF. The CDR3 nucleotides read TGTGCCAGCAGCTTAGGGCTCCTAGCGGGGAGGAACAATGAGCAGTTCTTC.

CDR3 bases: TGTGCCATCAGTGAGTCCTCCGGGACTAGCGACGAGCAGTACTTC. This sequence encodes CAISESSGTSDEQYF. The chain carries TRBV10-3 and TRBJ2-7, with 10 bases matching TRBD2. CDR3 length: 15 amino acids. Germline assignment: CDR1 ENHRY and CDR2 SYGVKD. V lost 0 bases to trimming and J lost 5 bases; unmatched junction nucleotides: 4.

This clone was observed once. The chain combines TRBV20-1 with TRBJ2-5; TRBD2 aligns across 12 bases. Trimming cost V 3 bases and J 2 bases; bases outside gene matches: 4. CDR1 DFQATT and CDR2 SNEGSKA come from the germline V gene (reference sequence). The CDR3 covers 15 residues. The CDR3 region has the DNA TGCAGTGCTAGTACTAGCGGGGGGTTTCAAGAGACCCAGTACTTC. This sequence encodes CSASTSGGFQETQYF.

The chain uses TRBV9 and TRBJ2-1; weak D call: TRBD2 (5 bases). Germline CDR1 SGDLS, CDR2 YYNGEE. The V end was cut by 2 bases, the J end by 1 base, with 10 bases between. CDR3 length: 15 residues. This CDR3 reads CASSVRGSSYNEQFF. Written as DNA, the CDR3 is TGTGCCAGCAGCGTCCGAGGGAGTTCCTACAATGAGCAGTTCTTC.

This chain uses TRBV10-3 with TRBJ1-5; D gene uncertain. Germline lookup yields CDR1 ENHRY and CDR2 SYGVKD. V lost 4 bases to trimming and J lost 0 bases, with 10 bases between them. The CDR3 has 15 amino acids. In DNA, the CDR3 is TGTGCCATCAGTGGAGGTAGTATTAGCAATCAGCCCCAGCATTTT. This codes for CAISGGSISNQPQHF.

A remark on this clone: The germline gene is not matched at one end of the junction; a read error may be the cause. The chain links TRBV7-7 to TRBJ1-1; D is unresolved. The CDR3 is 13 residues long. Germline V lookup: CDR1 SSHAT, CDR2 FNYEAQ (reference sequence). CDR3 in amino acids: CASSSQENTEAFF. CDR3 DNA sequence: TGTGCTAGCAGCTCCCAGGAGAACACTGAAGCTTTCTTT.

The V and J genes are TRBV9 and TRBJ1-3, with D perhaps matching TRBD1 (6 bases). V shed 4 bases and J shed 0 bases, with 11 bases lying between them. The CDR3 consists of 15 residues. The germline V gene has CDR1 SGDLS and CDR2 YYNGEE. The CDR3 is CASSPRDNSGNTIYF. As DNA, the CDR3 is TGTGCCAGCAGCCCCCGGGACAACTCTGGAAACACCATATATTTT.

J is TRBJ1-3 and V is TRBV12-3 or TRBV12-4, with D hard to call. V lost 2 bases to trimming and J lost 4 bases, with 3 bases between them. CDR3 size: 12 residues. The CDR3: CASSLIGNTIYF. CDR3 coding DNA: TGTGCCAGCAGTTTAATAGGAAACACCATATATTTT.

This sequence joins TRBV5-1 and TRBJ1-4; D is possibly TRBD1 (5 bases). CDR1 is SGHRS, CDR2 YFSETQ, per germline. The CDR3 is 16 residues long. Trimming took off 0 bases at V and 6 bases at J, with 15 bases between the two ends. The CDR3 loop is CASSLAGGSEDEKLFF. The CDR3, as DNA: TGCGCCAGCAGCTTGGCCGGGGGATCGGAAGATGAAAAACTGTTTTTT.

The gene calls are TRBV19 and TRBJ2-5; 13 bases fit TRBD2. After removal of 5 bases from V and 1 base from J, the junction contained 7 bases not matched to a gene. The CDR3 is 17 residues long. Germline assignment: CDR1 LNHDA and CDR2 SQIVND (reference sequence). CDR3 coding DNA: TGTGCCAGTAGTGCGGGACTAGCGGGACCCGTCCAAGAGACCCAGTACTTC. It specifies CASSAGLAGPVQETQYF.

The chain employs TRBV7-2 and TRBJ2-1; 8 bases line up with TRBD2. CDR3 size: 17 residues. Trimming at V came to 1 base and at J to 3 bases, leaving 8 bases not matched to a gene. CDR1 SGHTA and CDR2 FQGNSA come from the germline V gene. CDR3 loop: CASSLVSSSGFYNEQFF. The CDR3 coding sequence is TGTGCCAGCAGCTTAGTAAGTTCTAGCGGGTTCTACAATGAGCAGTTCTTC.

The chain couples TRBV7-2 to TRBJ2-1, with 11 bases matching TRBD2. With 5 bases clipped from V and 7 bases from J, the junction kept 13 bases outside the gene matches. Germline V gene lookup returns CDR1 SGHTA and CDR2 FQGNSA. The CDR3 is 17 residues long. The CDR3 nucleotides are TGTGCCAGCAGCACACAGCTGACTAGCGGGGTGGGGAATGAGCAGTTCTTC. Its translation is CASSTQLTSGVGNEQFF.

The sample holds a few counts of this clone. This chain joins TRBV7-9 and TRBJ1-5; TRBD1 aligns across 7 bases. CDR1 and CDR2 (germline): SEHNR, FQNEAQ (reference sequence). Trimming cost V 5 bases and J 6 bases; bases outside gene matches: 4. The CDR3 sequence is 13 residues long. The CDR3 sequence: CASSATGVQPQHF. The CDR3 coding sequence is TGTGCCAGCAGCGCAACAGGGGTTCAGCCCCAGCATTTT.